This T cell receptor beta chain originates from a study of T cells in Graves' hyperthyroidism and ophthalmopathy. In its sample, this clonotype was seen many times. Authors of the study amplified TCR beta CDR3 regions from RNA transcripts. The TCR CDR3 was amplified in a first-round RT-PCR using the HTBI primer set. From the multiplex PCR reads, TCRdb called clonotypes with MiXCR, one entry per CDR3 protein. Of under 300,000 distinct CDR3 sequences detected, 25% to 30% appear once; the ten largest clones hold approximately 30%. Trimming pared 0 bases from V and 4 bases from J, leaving 10 bases between. CDR3 size: 14 residues. Germline CDR1 is SGHRS and CDR2 is YFSETQ.

Sequencing used blood. The chain joins TRBV5-1 to TRBJ1-1; D unresolved. This receptor was identified in a man between 40 and 49 years old with Graves' hyperthyroidism that later progressed to Graves' ophthalmopathy. CDR3 protein: CASSLDGSFTEAFF. The DNA of the CDR3 is TGCGCCAGCAGCTTGGACGGAAGCTTCACTGAAGCTTTCTTT.